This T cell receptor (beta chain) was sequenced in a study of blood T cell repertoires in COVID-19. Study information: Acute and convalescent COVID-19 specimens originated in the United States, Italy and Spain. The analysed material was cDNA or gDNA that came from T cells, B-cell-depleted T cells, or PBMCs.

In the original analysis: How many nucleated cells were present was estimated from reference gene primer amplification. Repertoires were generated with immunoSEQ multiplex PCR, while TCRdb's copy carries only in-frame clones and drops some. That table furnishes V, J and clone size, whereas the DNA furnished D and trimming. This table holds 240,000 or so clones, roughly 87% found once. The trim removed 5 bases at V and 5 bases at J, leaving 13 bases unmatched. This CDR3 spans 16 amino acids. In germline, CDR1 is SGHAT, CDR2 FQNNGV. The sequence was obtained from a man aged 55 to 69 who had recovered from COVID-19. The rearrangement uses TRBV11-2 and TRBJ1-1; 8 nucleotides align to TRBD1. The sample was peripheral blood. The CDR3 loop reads CASSLWRQGAWTEAFF. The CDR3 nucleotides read TGTGCCAGCAGCCTCTGGCGTCAGGGGGCTTGGACTGAAGCTTTCTTT.